This TCR beta chain originates from a study of CD8+CD57+ T cells in acquired aplastic anemia. Trimming removed 6 bases from V and 0 bases from J, with 17 bases in between. The germline V gene has CDR1 SGHVS and CDR2 FQNEAQ. The CDR3 length is 17 residues. Genomic DNA templated the TCR beta VDJ and CDR3 profiling. TCRdb reprocessed the reads with MiXCR, giving one entry per CDR3 protein. The data show 250,000 to 300,000 distinct CDR3 sequences, roughly 50% seen once. This chain connects TRBV7-8 to TRBJ2-2, with D perhaps TRBD2 (5 bases). This sequence was found in a human donor with severe aplastic anemia or a healthy control (not recorded which). Material for sequencing was sorted CD4+, CD8+, or CD8+CD57+ T cells (not recorded which) from PBMCs. The CDR3, as DNA: TGTGCCAGCAGTCCGAGGGCGACTATCGCGAACACCGGGGAGCTGTTTTTT. It translates to CASSPRATIANTGELFF.